This T cell receptor (beta chain) was recovered during a study of tumor-infiltrating lymphocytes in glioblastoma multiforme. The study, taken as a whole, reports: Clone frequencies may be distorted by unequal TCR transcripts per cell.

A remark on this clonotype: Its matching antigen is unknown. At one boundary the junction diverges from the germline segment, which might be a read error.

The germline V gene has CDR1 DFQATT and CDR2 SNEGSKA (reference sequence). The CDR3 covers 14 residues. TCR beta libraries were built from RNA through three nested multiplex PCR rounds using modified ARM-PCR. Input was 0.5 ug total RNA, reverse-transcribed with a C-beta primer. One entry per CDR3 protein results from TCRdb running MiXCR on the multiplex PCR reads. This repertoire shows about 11,000 distinct CDR3 sequences, over 60% found once; its top ten account for 30% to 45%. The material sequenced was brain tumor tissue. The sequence came from a male donor with glioblastoma. The gene calls are TRBV20-1 and TRBJ2-7, with D perhaps TRBD1 (6 bases). CDR3 sequence: CSASLASGHYEHHF. The CDR3 coding sequence is TGCAGTGCTAGCCTGGCGTCGGGACACTATGAGCATCACTTC.